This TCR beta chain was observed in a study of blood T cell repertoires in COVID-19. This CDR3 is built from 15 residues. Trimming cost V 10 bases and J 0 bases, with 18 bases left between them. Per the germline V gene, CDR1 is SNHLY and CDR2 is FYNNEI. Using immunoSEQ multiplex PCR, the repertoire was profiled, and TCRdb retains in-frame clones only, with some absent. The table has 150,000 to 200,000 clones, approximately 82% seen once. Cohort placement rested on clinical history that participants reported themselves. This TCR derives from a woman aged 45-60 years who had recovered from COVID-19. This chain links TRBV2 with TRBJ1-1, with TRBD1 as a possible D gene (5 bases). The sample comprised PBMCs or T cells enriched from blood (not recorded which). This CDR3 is CATRRGAQMNTEAFF. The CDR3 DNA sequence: TGTGCCACCCGGAGGGGAGCCCAAATGAACACTGAAGCTTTCTTT.